A selection of T cell receptor beta chains follows, all from one sample in a study of blood T cell repertoires in COVID-19. The protocol was immunoSEQ multiplex PCR, while the TCRdb copy is restricted to in-frame clones and leaves out a portion. The repertoire holds 250,000 or so clones, with over 75% as singletons. The sequenced material came from peripheral blood. The receptors derive from a man aged 25 to 40 who had recovered from COVID-19. Both conserved end residues are part of each CDR3. The D gene is left open where the match is weak. Some rows have no size entry. The others give once, few or many, or a class for an expanded clone.

-,TRBJ1-1,TRBV5-4,once,TGTGCCAGCAGCTTGTTTCCAGAAAAAGCTTTCTTT,CASSLFPEKAFF
TRBD1,TRBJ1-4,TRBV7-9,-,TGTGCCAGCAGCTATCCCCCGGGACAGGGGTATGAAAAACTGTTTTTT,CASSYPPGQGYEKLFF
TRBD2,TRBJ2-2,TRBV28,-,TGTGCCAGCAGCATGACTAGCATCCCCGGGGAGCTGTTTTTT,CASSMTSIPGELFF
TRBD1,TRBJ1-2,TRBV7-9,-,TGTGCCAGCAGCGCCGGACAGGTTTTCTACACCTTC,CASSAGQVFYTF
-,TRBJ1-2,TRBV28,-,TGTGCCAGCACCCAGGAACGGAACTATGGCTACACCTTC,CASTQERNYGYTF
-,TRBJ1-5,TRBV18,-,TGTGCCAGCTCACCGGACATGAGCAATCAGCCCCAGCATTTT,CASSPDMSNQPQHF
TRBD1,TRBJ1-4,TRBV29-1,-,TGCAGCGTTGCTAGGGGGACAGGGATTGGAAAACTGTTTTTT,CSVARGTGIGKLFF
-,TRBJ1-2,TRBV28,-,TGTGCCAGCCAAATCTTCGGCGGCGGCAGGGGCTATGGCTACACCTTC,CASQIFGGGRGYGYTF
-,TRBJ2-7,TRBV9,-,TGTGCCAGCAGCGTAGAGTCTGGGGGCCTCTACGAGCAGTACTTC,CASSVESGGLYEQYF
-,TRBJ2-1,TRBV6-4,-,TGTGCCAGCAGTGGGACTGAACAGTCGGTTGAGCAGTTCTTC,CASSGTEQSVEQFF
-,TRBJ1-1,TRBV5-4,-,TGTGCCAGCAGCTCCACCGGGACAAAGGCTGAAGCTTTCTTT,CASSSTGTKAEAFF
-,TRBJ1-1,TRBV6-5,-,TGTGCCAGCAGCCAGGGTGGGGAAGCTTTCTTT,CASSQGGEAFF
-,TRBJ2-5,TRBV5-1,once,TGCGCCAGCAGCTTCACGACAGCCCAAGAGACCCAGTACTTC,CASSFTTAQETQYF
-,TRBJ2-1,TRBV27,-,TGTGCCAGCAGTTCTGTCCGAGAATACAATGAGCAGTTCTTC,CASSSVREYNEQFF
-,TRBJ2-1,TRBV5-5,-,TGTGCCAGCAGCTTGGGGACACCACCTTGGTTCTTC,CASSLGTPPWFF